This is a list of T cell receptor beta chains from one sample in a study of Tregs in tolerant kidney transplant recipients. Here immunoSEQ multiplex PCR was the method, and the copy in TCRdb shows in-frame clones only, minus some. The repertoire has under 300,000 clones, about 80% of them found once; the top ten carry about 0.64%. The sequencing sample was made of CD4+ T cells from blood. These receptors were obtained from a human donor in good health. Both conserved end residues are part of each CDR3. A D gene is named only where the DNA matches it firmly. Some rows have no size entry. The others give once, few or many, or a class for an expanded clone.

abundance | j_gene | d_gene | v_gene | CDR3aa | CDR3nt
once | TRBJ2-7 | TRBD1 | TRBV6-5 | CASSYSGDSFSYEQYF | TGTGCCAGCAGTTACTCCGGGGACAGTTTCTCCTACGAGCAGTACTTC
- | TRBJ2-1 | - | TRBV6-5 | CASSYGQKGAPQFF | TGTGCCAGCAGTTACGGCCAGAAAGGGGCCCCGCAGTTCTTC
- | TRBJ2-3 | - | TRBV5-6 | CASSFLRGLTDTQYF | TGTGCCAGCAGCTTTTTGCGGGGCCTCACAGATACGCAGTATTTT
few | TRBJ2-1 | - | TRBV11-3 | CASSFGWFNEQFF | TGTGCCAGCAGCTTTGGCTGGTTCAATGAGCAGTTCTTC
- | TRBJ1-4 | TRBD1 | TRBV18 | CASSPPGTAITRPEKLFF | TGTGCCAGCTCACCTCCCGGGACAGCAATCACTAGGCCTGAAAAACTGTTTTTT
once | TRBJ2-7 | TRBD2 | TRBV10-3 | CAISETTSGPYEQYF | TGTGCCATCAGTGAGACGACTAGCGGGCCCTACGAGCAGTACTTC
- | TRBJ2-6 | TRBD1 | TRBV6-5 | CASSSDRQGVSRVLTF | TGTGCCAGCAGTTCGGACAGACAGGGGGTGTCTCGCGTCCTGACTTTC
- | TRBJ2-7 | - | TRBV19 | CASKSPGAYEQYF | TGTGCCAGTAAATCCCCAGGGGCCTACGAGCAGTACTTC
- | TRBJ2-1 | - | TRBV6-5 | CASSYSKRWEESFF | TGTGCCAGCAGTTACTCGAAAAGGTGGGAGGAATCGTTCTTC
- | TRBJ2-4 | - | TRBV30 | CAWSPRGTVAKNIQYF | TGTGCCTGGAGCCCCAGGGGAACCGTAGCCAAAAACATTCAGTACTTC
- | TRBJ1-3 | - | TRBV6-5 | CASSFQRGAGDTIYF | TGTGCCAGCAGTTTTCAGAGGGGGGCGGGAGACACCATATATTTT
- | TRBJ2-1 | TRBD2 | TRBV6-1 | CASERGGTYNEQFF | TGTGCCAGCGAGCGGGGGGGTACCTACAATGAGCAGTTCTTC
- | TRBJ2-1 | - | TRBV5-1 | CASSFGHLSYNEQFF | TGCGCCAGCAGCTTTGGACATCTCTCCTACAATGAGCAGTTCTTC
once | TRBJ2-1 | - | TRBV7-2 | CASSLARLNEQFF | TGTGCCAGCAGCTTAGCGCGTCTCAATGAGCAGTTCTTC
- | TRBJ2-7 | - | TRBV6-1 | CASSVAGDLYEQYF | TGTGCCAGCAGTGTGGCAGGGGACCTCTACGAGCAGTACTTC
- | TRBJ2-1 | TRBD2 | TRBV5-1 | CASIPRAGYNEQFF | TGCGCCAGCATACCTCGAGCGGGATATAATGAGCAGTTCTTC
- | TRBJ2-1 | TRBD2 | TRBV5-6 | CASSKGLASSYNEQFF | TGTGCCAGCAGCAAAGGACTAGCGAGCTCCTACAATGAGCAGTTCTTC
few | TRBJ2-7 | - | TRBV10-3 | CAISEVQEDEQYF | TGTGCCATCAGTGAGGTCCAGGAAGACGAGCAGTACTTC
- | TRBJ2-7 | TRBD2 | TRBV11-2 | CASSLKRLAGKSYEQYF | TGTGCCAGCAGCTTAAAACGCCTAGCGGGGAAATCCTACGAGCAGTACTTC
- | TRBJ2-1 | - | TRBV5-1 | CASSWKLDNEQFF | TGCGCCAGCAGCTGGAAGCTCGACAATGAGCAGTTCTTC
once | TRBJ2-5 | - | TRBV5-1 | CASSGGGVRETQYF | TGCGCCAGCAGCGGTGGTGGGGTGCGGGAGACCCAGTACTTC
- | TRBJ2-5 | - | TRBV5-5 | CASSFDIQETQYF | TGTGCCAGCAGCTTCGATATACAAGAGACCCAGTACTTC
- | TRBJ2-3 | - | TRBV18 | CASSLNSGGRTDTQYF | TGTGCCAGCTCTCTTAATTCCGGGGGGCGCACAGATACGCAGTATTTT
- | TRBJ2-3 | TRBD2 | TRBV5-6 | CASSLVYSGRGTDTQYF | TGTGCCAGCAGCTTAGTCTACAGCGGGAGGGGAACAGATACGCAGTATTTT
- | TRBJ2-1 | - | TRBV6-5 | CASSSGGNEQFF | TGTGCCAGCAGTTCCGGAGGGAATGAGCAGTTCTTC
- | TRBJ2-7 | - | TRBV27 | CASSFGRYLKQYF | TGTGCCAGCAGTTTCGGACGCTACTTGAAGCAGTACTTC
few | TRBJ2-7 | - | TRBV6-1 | CASSERPSYEQYF | TGTGCCAGCAGTGAACGTCCCTCATACGAGCAGTACTTC
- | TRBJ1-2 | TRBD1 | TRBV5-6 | CASSRLGQGGGLGYGYTF | TGTGCCAGCAGCCGATTGGGACAGGGAGGCGGGTTAGGCTATGGCTACACCTTC
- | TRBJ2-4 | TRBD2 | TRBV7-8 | CASSRRGVTIQYF | TGTGCCAGCAGCCGGCGGGGGGTAACCATTCAGTACTTC
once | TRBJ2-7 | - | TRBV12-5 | CASGLPGEQYF | TGTGCTAGTGGTTTGCCCGGGGAGCAGTACTTC
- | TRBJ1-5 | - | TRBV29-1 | CSVGTGAQPQHF | TGCAGCGTTGGAACTGGGGCCCAGCCCCAGCATTTT